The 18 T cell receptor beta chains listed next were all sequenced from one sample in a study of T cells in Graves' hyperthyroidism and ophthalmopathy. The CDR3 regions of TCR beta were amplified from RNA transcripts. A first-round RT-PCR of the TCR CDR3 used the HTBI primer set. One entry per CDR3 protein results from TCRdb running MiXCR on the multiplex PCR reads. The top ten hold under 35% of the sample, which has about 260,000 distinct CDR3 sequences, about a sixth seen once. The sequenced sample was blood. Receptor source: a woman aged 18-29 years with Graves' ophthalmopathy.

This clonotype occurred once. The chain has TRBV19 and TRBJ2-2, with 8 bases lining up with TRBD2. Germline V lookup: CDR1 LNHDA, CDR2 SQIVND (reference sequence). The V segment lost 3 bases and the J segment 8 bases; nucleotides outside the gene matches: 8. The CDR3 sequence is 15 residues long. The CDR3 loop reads CASSIGVAGLGELFF. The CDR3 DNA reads TGTGCCAGTAGTATCGGAGTAGCGGGGTTAGGGGAGCTGTTTTTT.

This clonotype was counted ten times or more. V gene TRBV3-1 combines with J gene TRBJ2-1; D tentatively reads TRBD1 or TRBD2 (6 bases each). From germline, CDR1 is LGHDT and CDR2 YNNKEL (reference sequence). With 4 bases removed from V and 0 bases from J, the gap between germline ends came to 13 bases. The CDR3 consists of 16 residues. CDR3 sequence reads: CASSPGGLSSYNEQFF. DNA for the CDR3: TGTGCCAGCAGCCCCGGGGGCTTGAGCTCCTACAATGAGCAGTTCTTC.

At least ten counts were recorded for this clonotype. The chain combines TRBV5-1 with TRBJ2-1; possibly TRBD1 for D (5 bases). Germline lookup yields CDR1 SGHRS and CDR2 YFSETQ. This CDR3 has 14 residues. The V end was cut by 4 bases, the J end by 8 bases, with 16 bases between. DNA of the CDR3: TGCGCCAGCAGCCCCTACAGGAACGGCGATGAGCAGTTCTTC. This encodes CASSPYRNGDEQFF.

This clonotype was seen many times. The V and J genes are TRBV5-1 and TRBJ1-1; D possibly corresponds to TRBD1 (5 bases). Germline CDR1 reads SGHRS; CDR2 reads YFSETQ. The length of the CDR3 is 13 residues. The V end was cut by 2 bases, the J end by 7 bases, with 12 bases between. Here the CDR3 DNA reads TGCGCCAGCAGCTTTTGGGCAGGGAGTGAAGCTTTCTTT. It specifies CASSFWAGSEAFF.

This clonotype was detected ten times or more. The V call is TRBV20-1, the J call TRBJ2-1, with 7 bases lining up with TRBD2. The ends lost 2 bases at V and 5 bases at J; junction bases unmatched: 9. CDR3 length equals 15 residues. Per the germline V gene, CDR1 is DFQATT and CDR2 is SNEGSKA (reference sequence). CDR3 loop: CSARPWTRTNNEQFF. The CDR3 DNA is TGCAGTGCTAGACCGTGGACTAGAACGAACAATGAGCAGTTCTTC.

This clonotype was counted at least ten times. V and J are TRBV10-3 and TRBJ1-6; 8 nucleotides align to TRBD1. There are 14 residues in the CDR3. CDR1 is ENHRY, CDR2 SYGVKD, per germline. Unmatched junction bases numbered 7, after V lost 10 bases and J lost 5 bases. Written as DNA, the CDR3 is TGTGCCACCTCACAGGGGGACAATAATTCACCCCTCCACTTT. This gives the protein CATSQGDNNSPLHF.

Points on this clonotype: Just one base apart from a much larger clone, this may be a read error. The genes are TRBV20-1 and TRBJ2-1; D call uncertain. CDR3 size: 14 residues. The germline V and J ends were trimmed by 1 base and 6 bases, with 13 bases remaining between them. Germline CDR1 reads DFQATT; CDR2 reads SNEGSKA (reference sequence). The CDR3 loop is CSARGLGIANEQFF. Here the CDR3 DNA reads TGCAGTGCTAGAGGCCTAGGGATAGCCAATGAGCAGTTCTTC.

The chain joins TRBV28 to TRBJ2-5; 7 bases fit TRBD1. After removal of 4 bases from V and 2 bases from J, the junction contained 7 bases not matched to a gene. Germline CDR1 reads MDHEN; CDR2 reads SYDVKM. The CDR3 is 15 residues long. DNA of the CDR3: TGTGCCAGCAGTTCTCTCGGGACAGAACAAGAGACCCAGTACTTC. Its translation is CASSSLGTEQETQYF.

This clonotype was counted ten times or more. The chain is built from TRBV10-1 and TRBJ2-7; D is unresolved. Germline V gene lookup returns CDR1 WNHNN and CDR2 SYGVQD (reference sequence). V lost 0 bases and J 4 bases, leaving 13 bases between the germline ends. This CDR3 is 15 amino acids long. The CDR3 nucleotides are TGCGCCAGCAGTGAGTCGATGGCAGGAGTTTACGAGCAGTACTTC. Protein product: CASSESMAGVYEQYF.

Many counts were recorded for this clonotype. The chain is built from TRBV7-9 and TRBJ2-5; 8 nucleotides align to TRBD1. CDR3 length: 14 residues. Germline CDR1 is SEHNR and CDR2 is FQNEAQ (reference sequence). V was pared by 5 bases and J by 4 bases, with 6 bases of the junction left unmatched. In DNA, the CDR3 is TGTGCCAGCAGCGCCACACAGGGGGGAGAGACCCAGTACTTC. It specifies CASSATQGGETQYF.

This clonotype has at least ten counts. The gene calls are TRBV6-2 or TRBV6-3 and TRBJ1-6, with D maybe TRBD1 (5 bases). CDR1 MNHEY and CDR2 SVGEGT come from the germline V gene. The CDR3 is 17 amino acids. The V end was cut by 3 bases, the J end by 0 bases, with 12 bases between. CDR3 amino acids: CASSYPGEGSYNSPLHF. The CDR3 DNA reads TGTGCCAGCAGTTATCCGGGGGAGGGCTCCTATAATTCACCCCTCCACTTT.

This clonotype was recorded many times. Written as DNA, the CDR3 is TGTGCCAGCAGCCCCGACACCAACTATGGCTACACCTTC. Its protein is CASSPDTNYGYTF. This rearrangement joins TRBV7-2 to TRBJ1-2; D ambiguous. The CDR3 is made up of 13 amino acids. Germline V gives CDR1 SGHTA, CDR2 FQGNSA. The ends were cut back, 5 bases at V and 2 bases at J, with 9 bases in the middle.

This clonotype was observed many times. The CDR3 protein is CASSTGQGTTYNEQFF. The CDR3, as DNA: TGTGCCAGCAGTACCGGACAGGGCACCACCTACAATGAGCAGTTCTTC. The chain uses TRBV6-1 and TRBJ2-1; 8 positions match TRBD1. The V segment lost 5 bases and the J segment 2 bases; nucleotides outside the gene matches: 8. The CDR3 contains 16 residues. Germline CDR1 and CDR2: MNHNS and SASEGT.

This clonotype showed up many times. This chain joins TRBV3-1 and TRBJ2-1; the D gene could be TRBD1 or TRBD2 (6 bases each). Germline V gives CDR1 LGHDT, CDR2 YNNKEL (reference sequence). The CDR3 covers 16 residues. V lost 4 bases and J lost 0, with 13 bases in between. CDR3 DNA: TGTGCCAGCAGCCGTATAGGGGGGAGCTCCTACAATGAGCAGTTCTTC. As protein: CASSRIGGSSYNEQFF.

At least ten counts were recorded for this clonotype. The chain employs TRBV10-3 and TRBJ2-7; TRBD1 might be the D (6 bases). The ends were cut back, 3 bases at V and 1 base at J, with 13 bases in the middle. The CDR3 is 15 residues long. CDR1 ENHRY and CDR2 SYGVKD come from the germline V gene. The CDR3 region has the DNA TGTGCCATCAGTGACGGGCCGGACAGATCCTACGAGCAGTACTTC. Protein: CAISDGPDRSYEQYF.

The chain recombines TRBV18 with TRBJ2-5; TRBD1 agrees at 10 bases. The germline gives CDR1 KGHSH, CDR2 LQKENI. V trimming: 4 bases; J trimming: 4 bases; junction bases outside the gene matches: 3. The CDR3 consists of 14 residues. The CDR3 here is CASSHRTGGETQYF. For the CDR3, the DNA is TGTGCCAGCTCACACCGGACAGGGGGAGAGACCCAGTACTTC.

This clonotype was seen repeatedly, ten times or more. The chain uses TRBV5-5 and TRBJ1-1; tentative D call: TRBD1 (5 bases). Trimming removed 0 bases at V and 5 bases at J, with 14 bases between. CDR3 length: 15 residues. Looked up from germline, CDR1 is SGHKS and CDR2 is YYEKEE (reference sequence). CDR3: CASSLVVRARTEAFF. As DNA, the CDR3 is TGTGCCAGCAGCTTGGTCGTCAGGGCGCGGACTGAAGCTTTCTTT.

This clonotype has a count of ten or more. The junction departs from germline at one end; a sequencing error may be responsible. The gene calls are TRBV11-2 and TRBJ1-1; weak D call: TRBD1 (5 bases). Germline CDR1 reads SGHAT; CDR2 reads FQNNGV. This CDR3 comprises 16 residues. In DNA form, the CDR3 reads TGTGCCAGCACCTTAGGAGCCAGGGAGGTTGGCACTGAAGCTTTCTTT. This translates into CASTLGAREVGTEAFF.